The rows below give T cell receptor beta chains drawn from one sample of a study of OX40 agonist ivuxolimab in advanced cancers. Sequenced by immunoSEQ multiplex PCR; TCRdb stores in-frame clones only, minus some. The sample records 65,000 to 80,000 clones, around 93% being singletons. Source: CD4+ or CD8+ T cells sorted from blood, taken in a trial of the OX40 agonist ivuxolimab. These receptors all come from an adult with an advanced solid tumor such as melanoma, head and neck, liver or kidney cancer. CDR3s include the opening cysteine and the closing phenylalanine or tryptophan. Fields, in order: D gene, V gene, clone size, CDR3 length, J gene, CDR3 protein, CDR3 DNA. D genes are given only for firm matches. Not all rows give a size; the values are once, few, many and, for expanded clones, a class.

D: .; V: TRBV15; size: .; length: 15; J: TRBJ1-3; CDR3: CATSRGHTPGNTIYF; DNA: TGTGCCACCAGCAGAGGACACACGCCCGGAAACACCATATATTTT
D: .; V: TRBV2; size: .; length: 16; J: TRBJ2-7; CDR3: CASSEASEALSYEQYF; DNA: TGTGCCAGCAGTGAAGCGTCGGAGGCTCTCTCCTACGAGCAGTACTTC
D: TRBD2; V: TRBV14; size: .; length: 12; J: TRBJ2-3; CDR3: CASSLSGMTQYF; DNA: TGTGCCAGCAGCCTTAGCGGGATGACGCAGTATTTT
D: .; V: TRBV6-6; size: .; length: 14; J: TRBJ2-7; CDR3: CASSYSIEGYEQYF; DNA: TGTGCCAGCAGTTACTCGATTGAGGGCTACGAGCAGTACTTC
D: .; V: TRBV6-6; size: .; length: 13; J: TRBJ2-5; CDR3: CASSHPAEETQYF; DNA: TGTGCCAGCAGCCACCCCGCGGAAGAGACCCAGTACTTC
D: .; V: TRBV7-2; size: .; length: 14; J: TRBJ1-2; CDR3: CASSLVQAHYGYTF; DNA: TGTGCCAGCAGCTTAGTTCAGGCGCACTATGGCTACACCTTC
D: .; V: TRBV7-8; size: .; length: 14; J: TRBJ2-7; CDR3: CASSLASSFYEQYF; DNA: TGTGCCAGCAGCTTAGCGAGCAGTTTCTACGAGCAGTACTTC
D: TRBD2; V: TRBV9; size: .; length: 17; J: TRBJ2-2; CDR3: CASSVASGGQNTGELFF; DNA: TGTGCCAGCAGCGTAGCCAGCGGGGGGCAGAACACCGGGGAGCTGTTTTTT
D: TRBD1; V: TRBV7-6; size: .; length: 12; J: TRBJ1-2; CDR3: CASSPQGVGYTF; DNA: TGTGCCAGCAGCCCCCAGGGGGTAGGCTACACCTTC
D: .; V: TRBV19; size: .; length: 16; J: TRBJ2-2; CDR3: CASSIRGFANTGELFF; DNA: TGTGCCAGTAGTATTCGGGGGTTCGCGAACACCGGGGAGCTGTTTTTT
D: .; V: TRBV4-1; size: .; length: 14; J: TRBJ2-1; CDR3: CASSQEPAAGEQFF; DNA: TGCGCCAGCAGCCAAGAGCCGGCAGCCGGGGAGCAGTTCTTC
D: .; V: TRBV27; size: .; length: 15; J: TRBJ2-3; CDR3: CASSFMGLQADTQYF; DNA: TGTGCCAGCAGTTTTATGGGGCTCCAGGCAGATACGCAGTATTTT
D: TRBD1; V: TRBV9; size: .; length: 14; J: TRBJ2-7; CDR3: CASSVLGTGYEQYF; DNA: TGTGCCAGCAGCGTCCTAGGGACAGGATACGAGCAGTACTTC
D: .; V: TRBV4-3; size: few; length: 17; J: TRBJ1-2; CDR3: CASRARDATPGDYGYTF; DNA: TGCGCCAGCAGGGCCCGAGATGCTACCCCAGGGGACTATGGCTACACCTTC
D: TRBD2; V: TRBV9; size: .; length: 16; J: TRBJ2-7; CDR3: CASSVGGTSAYYEQYF; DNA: TGTGCCAGCAGCGTAGGTGGGACTAGCGCCTACTACGAGCAGTACTTC
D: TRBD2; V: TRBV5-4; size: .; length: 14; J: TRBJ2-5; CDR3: CASSLAGGRETQYF; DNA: TGTGCCAGCAGCTTAGCGGGGGGGCGAGAGACCCAGTACTTC
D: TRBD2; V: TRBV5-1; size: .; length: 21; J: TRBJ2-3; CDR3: CASSLAAPSEGKRGSTDTQYF; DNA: TGCGCCAGCAGCTTGGCCGCCCCGTCCGAGGGGAAGCGGGGTAGCACAGATACGCAGTATTTT
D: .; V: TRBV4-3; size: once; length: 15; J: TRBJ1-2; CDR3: CASSQTRQPNYGYTF; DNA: TGCGCCAGCAGCCAAACACGACAGCCTAACTATGGCTACACCTTC
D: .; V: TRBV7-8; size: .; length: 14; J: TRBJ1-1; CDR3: CASSSEGGNTEAFF; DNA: TGTGCCAGCAGCTCGGAGGGCGGGAACACTGAAGCTTTCTTT
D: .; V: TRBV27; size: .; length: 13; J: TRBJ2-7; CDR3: CASSLARAYEQYF; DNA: TGTGCCAGCAGTTTGGCCAGGGCCTACGAGCAGTACTTC